A single sample is the source of the 27 T cell receptor beta chains below, sequenced in a study of cytomegalovirus exposure and HLA in healthy donors. The PCR was carried out with 60 Vbeta primers and 13 Jbeta primers. Clones were read by immunoSEQ multiplex PCR, and TCRdb kept only the in-frame ones, dropping some. The table records tens of thousands of clones, 75% to 85% of them present only once. Material for sequencing was PBMCs. These TCRs come from a man aged 25 to 40 in good health and CMV-seropositive.

The chain uses TRBV2 and TRBJ2-2, with D unresolved. The ends were cut back, 3 bases at V and 2 bases at J, with 4 bases in the middle. The germline gives CDR1 SNHLY, CDR2 FYNNEI. CDR3 length equals 13 residues. The CDR3 reads CASSDTNTGELFF. In DNA, the CDR3 is TGTGCCAGCAGTGATACAAACACCGGGGAGCTGTTTTTT.

V is TRBV11-2 and J is TRBJ1-4; 9 nucleotides match TRBD1. The CDR3 covers 15 residues. Germline CDR1 SGHAT, CDR2 FQNNGV. V was clipped by 3 bases and J by 5 bases; unmatched bases: 4. CDR3 residues: CASSFLGTGNEKLFF. The CDR3 nucleotides are TGTGCCAGCAGCTTCCTCGGGACAGGGAATGAAAAACTGTTTTTT.

In its sample, this clone was seen a few times. This chain uses TRBV5-1 with TRBJ2-1; unclear D gene. The V end was cut by 0 bases, the J end by 6 bases, with 10 bases between. This CDR3 is built from 14 residues. Germline V gives CDR1 SGHRS, CDR2 YFSETQ. In nucleotides, the CDR3 is TGCGCCAGCAGCTTGGTTTCGGGTTCCAATGAGCAGTTCTTC. Translating gives CASSLVSGSNEQFF. Full variable domain (outside the CDR3, taken from reference TRBV5-1 and TRBJ2-1): KAGVTQTPRYLIKTRGQQVTLSCSPISGHRSVSWYQQTPGQGLQFLFEYFSETQRNKGNFPGRFSGRQFSNSRSEMNVSTLELGDSALYLCASSLVSGSNEQFFGPGTRLTVL.

The chain links TRBV19 to TRBJ1-5, with 9 bases that match TRBD1. Germline assignment: CDR1 LNHDA and CDR2 SQIVND (reference sequence). Trimming took 3 bases from V and 4 from J; bases not matched to a gene: 7. CDR3 size: 16 residues. The CDR3: CASSILPGQGNQPQHF. CDR3 DNA: TGTGCCAGTAGTATTCTTCCGGGACAGGGAAATCAGCCCCAGCATTTT.

The chain couples TRBV6-5 to TRBJ2-1; 13 bases match TRBD2. The V gene end was trimmed by 2 bases and the J gene end by 7 bases; junction bases not matched to a gene: 2. CDR1 and CDR2 from the germline V gene are MNHEY and SVGAGI. This CDR3 is 15 amino acids long. CDR3 region: CASSYQTSGRNEQFF. The CDR3, as DNA: TGTGCCAGCAGTTACCAGACTAGCGGGAGGAATGAGCAGTTCTTC.

The V and J genes are TRBV15 and TRBJ2-7, with D perhaps matching TRBD1 (6 bases). Trimming cost V 5 bases and J 2 bases, with 16 bases left between them. CDR3 length: 15 amino acids. Germline CDR1 reads LNHNV; CDR2 reads YYDKDF (reference sequence). CDR3 residues: CATSGRDNRPYEQYF. Written as DNA, the CDR3 is TGTGCCACCAGCGGCCGGGACAATCGACCCTACGAGCAGTACTTC.

This chain links TRBV5-1 with TRBJ2-5; the match to TRBD2 covers 12 bases. J lost 2 bases, V lost 5 bases, and 4 bases had no gene match. CDR3 size: 15 residues. Germline CDR1 SGHRS, CDR2 YFSETQ. The CDR3 sequence is CASRWTSGNQETQYF. The CDR3 DNA reads as TGCGCCAGCAGGTGGACTAGCGGGAATCAAGAGACCCAGTACTTC.

The chain carries TRBV19 and TRBJ2-7, with 10 bases fitting TRBD2. CDR3 length equals 17 residues. Trimming removed 0 bases from V and 3 bases from J; junction bases left unmatched: 8. CDR1 and CDR2 from the germline V gene are LNHDA and SQIVND (reference sequence). CDR3: CASSIDPRLAGHYEQYF. CDR3 in DNA: TGTGCCAGTAGTATAGACCCCAGACTAGCGGGCCACTACGAGCAGTACTTC.

This clone showed up just once. The chain recombines TRBV7-2 with TRBJ1-6, with D possibly TRBD1 on 6 matching bases. The V end lost 0 bases, the J end lost 0 bases, and 12 bases lay between the germline ends. This CDR3 contains 18 residues. CDR1 and CDR2 from the germline V gene are SGHTA and FQGNSA. The CDR3 protein is CASSLALGAISYNSPLHF. For the CDR3, the DNA is TGTGCCAGCAGCTTAGCCCTGGGGGCGATCTCCTATAATTCACCCCTCCACTTT.

The genes are TRBV12-5 and TRBJ2-1; D is unresolved. Germline V CDR1 and CDR2: LGHNT, FRNRAP. CDR3 length: 11 residues. The V and J ends lost 7 bases and 4 bases respectively, with 5 bases between them. The CDR3 DNA sequence: TGTGCTAGTGACTTGTACAATGAGCAGTTCTTC. Its protein is CASDLYNEQFF.

The chain combines TRBV27 with TRBJ2-3, with D perhaps matching TRBD1 (6 bases). CDR3 length equals 13 residues. V was pared by 9 bases and J by 0 bases, with 10 bases between. CDR1 MNHEY and CDR2 SMNVEV come from the germline V gene (reference sequence). CDR3 in amino acids: CARQGPSTDTQYF. The CDR3 bases are TGTGCCAGACAGGGCCCAAGCACAGATACGCAGTATTTT.

This clone was seen more than once but under ten times. V is TRBV9 and J is TRBJ2-1; the D gene is possibly TRBD1 (7 bases). The CDR3 loop spans 14 amino acids. Germline lookup yields CDR1 SGDLS and CDR2 YYNGEE. Trimming took 0 bases from V and 10 from J, leaving 14 bases between them. This CDR3 is CASSVAYQGGEQFF. As DNA, the CDR3 is TGTGCCAGCAGCGTAGCTTACCAGGGGGGCGAGCAGTTCTTC.

This clone occurred a few times. The chain carries TRBV28 and TRBJ1-1, with TRBD1 as a possible D gene (5 bases). Trimming removed 6 bases from V and 2 bases from J, with 13 bases in between. The germline V gene encodes CDR1 MDHEN and CDR2 SYDVKM. This CDR3 comprises 14 residues. The CDR3 is CASRLRDSNTEAFF. In DNA form, the CDR3 reads TGTGCCAGCAGACTCCGAGACAGTAACACTGAAGCTTTCTTT.

This clone was counted a few times. The J gene is TRBJ1-6, the V gene TRBV2; D is ambiguous. V was trimmed by 0 bases and J by 7 bases, leaving 13 bases between them. Germline CDR1 reads SNHLY; CDR2 reads FYNNEI. CDR3 size: 16 residues. This chain's CDR3 is CASSEAFQARNSPLHF. The CDR3, as DNA: TGTGCCAGCAGTGAAGCGTTCCAGGCGCGCAATTCACCCCTCCACTTT.

The chain links TRBV28 to TRBJ1-3; possibly TRBD1 for D (6 bases). The germline V gene encodes CDR1 MDHEN and CDR2 SYDVKM. The CDR3 loop spans 15 amino acids. Trimming stripped 6 bases from V and 4 bases from J, with 16 bases between. CDR3 DNA sequence: TGTGCCAGCAGCCCCGGGGGGGGCGGGGGAAACACCATATATTTT. This gives the protein CASSPGGGGGNTIYF.

The V gene is TRBV5-4, the J gene TRBJ2-1; TRBD1 might be the D (9 bases). Germline V gene data show CDR1 as SGHNT and CDR2 as YYREEE (reference sequence). V lost 4 bases to trimming and J lost 12 bases, with 29 bases between them. The CDR3 has 17 amino acids. In nucleotides, the CDR3 is TGTGCCAGCAGCCAAGGGGCCTTCGGGGGACAGGGACTAGGGCAGTTCTTC. Translation: CASSQGAFGGQGLGQFF.

V gene TRBV19 combines with J gene TRBJ2-3; D possibly corresponds to TRBD2 (6 bases). The germline gives CDR1 LNHDA, CDR2 SQIVND (reference sequence). Between the trimmed V and J ends, which lost 5 bases and 8 bases, there was a span of 17 bases. The CDR3 is 14 residues long. In nucleotides, the CDR3 is TGTGCCAGTAGTCGGGCTAGCGAAGAAGGTACGCAGTATTTT. This translates into CASSRASEEGTQYF. Full variable domain (remainder filled in from reference TRBV19 and TRBJ2-3): DGGITQSPKYLFRKEGQNVTLSCEQNLNHDAMYWYRQDPGQGLRLIYYSQIVNDFQKGDIAEGYSVSREKKESFPLTVTSAQKNPTAFYLCASSRASEEGTQYFGPGTRLTVL.

The CDR3 loop reads CASSLSNSPLHF. The CDR3 DNA reads TGTGCCAGCAGCTTGAGTAATTCACCCCTCCACTTT. The chain carries TRBV11-2 and TRBJ1-6; D gene uncertain. Germline loops: CDR1 SGHAT, CDR2 FQNNGV. Between the trimmed V and J ends, which lost 3 bases and 6 bases, there was a span of 3 bases. This CDR3 region has 12 residues.

The chain has TRBV9 and TRBJ2-1; 10 nucleotides line up with TRBD2. V shed 2 bases and J 0 bases; nucleotides not matched to a gene: 5. Germline-derived CDR1 and CDR2 are SGDLS and YYNGEE. The CDR3 is 17 residues long. CDR3 amino acids: CASSVSASGSSYNEQFF. The CDR3 bases are TGTGCCAGCAGCGTTTCCGCTAGCGGGAGCTCCTACAATGAGCAGTTCTTC.

The sample holds one count of this clone. The chain joins TRBV5-1 to TRBJ2-2, with 7 nucleotides matching TRBD2. Germline V gene data show CDR1 as SGHRS and CDR2 as YFSETQ. The ends lost 1 base at V and 1 base at J; junction bases unmatched: 4. The CDR3 consists of 16 residues. The CDR3 DNA follows: TGCGCCAGCAGCTTGTTGGCTAGCGGGAACACCGGGGAGCTGTTTTTT. The encoded protein is CASSLLASGNTGELFF.

DNA for the CDR3: TGTGCCAGCAGGACTCAACCACCTTTCTACGAGCAGTACTTC. It translates to CASRTQPPFYEQYF. This chain links TRBV28 with TRBJ2-7; D is unresolved. V shed 6 bases and J shed 3 bases, with 15 bases lying between them. This CDR3 contains 14 residues. The V gene's germline CDR1 is MDHEN and CDR2 SYDVKM.

J is TRBJ1-1 and V is TRBV7-9, with D possibly TRBD1 on 5 matching bases. The ends were cut back, 5 bases at V and 11 bases at J, with 24 bases in the middle. The CDR3 has 15 residues. Germline V lookup: CDR1 SEHNR, CDR2 FQNEAQ (reference sequence). This CDR3 is CASSQGEGIELEAFF. The CDR3, as DNA: TGTGCCAGCAGCCAAGGGGAGGGAATTGAGTTGGAGGCTTTCTTT.

The rearrangement uses TRBV10-1 and TRBJ1-2; weak D call: TRBD1 (6 bases). Germline V CDR1 and CDR2: WNHNN, SYGVQD (reference sequence). The CDR3 sequence is 13 residues long. V lost 7 bases and J lost 7, with 16 bases in between. CDR3: CASKGRGLSGYTF. DNA for the CDR3: TGCGCCAGCAAGGGCAGGGGATTGAGTGGCTACACCTTC.

The V and J genes are TRBV28 and TRBJ2-5; tentatively, D is TRBD1 (6 bases). CDR3 size: 15 residues. Trimming shortened V by 3 bases and J by 0 bases, and 11 bases separated the two germline ends. In germline, CDR1 is MDHEN, CDR2 SYDVKM. The CDR3 here is CASSLGDTYQETQYF. The CDR3 nucleotides read TGTGCCAGCAGTTTGGGGGACACGTACCAAGAGACCCAGTACTTC.

A note on this clone: Distinct nucleotide sequences in the sample also encode this CDR3. The V call is TRBV28, the J call TRBJ1-5; D not certain. The length of the CDR3 is 13 residues. V was shortened by 2 bases and J by 7 bases, with 9 bases between the two germline ends. Germline V CDR1 and CDR2: MDHEN, SYDVKM. CDR3 coding DNA: TGTGCCAGCAGTTTACCCCCTCGGCAGCCCCAGCATTTT. This encodes CASSLPPRQPQHF.

V is TRBV6-5 and J is TRBJ1-1, with D possibly TRBD1 on 5 matching bases. CDR1 and CDR2 (germline): MNHEY, SVGAGI. Between the trimmed V and J ends, which lost 5 bases and 7 bases, there was a span of 14 bases. The CDR3 consists of 13 residues. The CDR3 region has the DNA TGTGCCAGCAGTAAACGACAGCTACATGAAGCTTTCTTT. It specifies CASSKRQLHEAFF.

The chain carries TRBV10-3 and TRBJ2-5, with a tentative D call TRBD1 (5 bases). This CDR3 comprises 14 residues. V lost 0 bases and J lost 3, with 8 bases in between. The germline CDR1 and CDR2 sequences are ENHRY and SYGVKD. The DNA of the CDR3 is TGTGCCATCAGTGAGTCGGGGCTGAAAGAGACCCAGTACTTC. Encoded protein: CAISESGLKETQYF.